Presented here are 12 T cell receptor beta chains from one specimen sequenced in a study of T-cell memory formation after mild COVID-19 (dated by TCRdb to 2020 to 2023). Preparation of the library involved 5' RACE. Instrument on record: Illumina NovaSeq 6000. Through fastp at Q25 and MiXCR, TCRdb rebuilt clones from the public reads, retaining in-frame beta chains. Under each unique CDR3 protein, matching rows form one entry showing the most common genes and DNA. The sample contains approximately 400,000 distinct CDR3 sequences, under 20% of them found a single time. The ten largest make up roughly 21% of the sample. Sequencing input: PBMCs or a T cell subset sorted from them (not recorded which). These receptors originate from a man younger than 30 who had mild COVID-19 (a few samples of this study predate the infection). The sample titles of this study are shuffled in the database, so cell type and time point are left out; the donor was told from shared clones.

This chain uses TRBV12-3 or TRBV12-4 with TRBJ2-2, with D perhaps assigned TRBD1 or TRBD2 (5 bases each). V lost 6 bases, J lost 3 bases, and 8 bases lay in between. The CDR3 extends over 13 amino acids. Here the CDR3 reads CASRGEYTGELFF. The CDR3 DNA reads TGTGCCAGCAGGGGGGAATACACCGGGGAGCTGTTTTTT.

This chain links TRBV18 with TRBJ1-3; D remains unclear. Germline V lookup: CDR1 KGHSH, CDR2 LQKENI. The CDR3 totals 20 residues. The V and J ends lost 3 bases and 3 bases respectively, with 27 bases between them. CDR3 amino acids: CASSPRPFFVSRGNGNTIYF. The CDR3 DNA follows: TGTGCCAGCTCACCCAGACCATTCTTTGTGTCCCGGGGAAATGGAAACACCATATATTTT. Full variable domain (missing parts from reference TRBV18 and TRBJ1-3): NAGVMQNPRHLVRRRGQEARLRCSPMKGHSHVYWYRQLPEEGLKFMVYLQKENIIDESGMPKERFSAEFPKEGPSILRIQQVVRGDSAAYFCASSPRPFFVSRGNGNTIYFGEGSWLTVV.

The rearrangement uses TRBV5-6 and TRBJ2-1; D uncertain. The germline CDR1 and CDR2 sequences are SGHDT and YYEEEE. The CDR3 runs 16 residues. V lost 4 bases, J lost 0 bases, and 14 bases lay in between. The CDR3 is CASSRIRPSSYNEQFF. The CDR3 DNA sequence: TGTGCCAGCAGCCGTATACGTCCAAGCTCCTACAATGAGCAGTTCTTC.

The table lists this clonotype with a few counts. The rearrangement uses TRBV4-1 and TRBJ2-6; 8 nucleotides align to TRBD1. CDR1 is MGHRA and CDR2 is YSYEKL in the germline V gene. V lost 3 bases, J lost 1 base, and 8 bases stayed unmatched. This CDR3 spans 18 amino acids. This CDR3 reads CASSHRQGIGSGANVLTF. CDR3 in DNA: TGCGCCAGCAGCCACAGACAGGGGATCGGATCTGGGGCCAACGTCCTGACTTTC.

This clonotype has ten or more counts. The J gene is TRBJ1-1, the V gene TRBV7-3; D is uncertain. Germline CDR1 and CDR2: SGHTA and FQGTGA. The germline V and J ends were trimmed by 2 bases and 4 bases, with 8 bases remaining between them. The CDR3 is 13 residues long. CDR3 in amino acids: CASSLSAGTEAFF. The DNA for the CDR3 is TGTGCCAGCAGCTTATCGGCGGGCACTGAAGCTTTCTTT. The full variable domain, in which reference TRBV7-3 and TRBJ1-1 provide the parts outside the CDR3, is GAGVSQTPSNKVTEKGKYVELRCDPISGHTALYWYRQSLGQGPEFLIYFQGTGAADDSGLPNDRFFAVRPEGSVSTLKIQRTERGDSAVYLCASSLSAGTEAFFGQGTRLTVV.

V usage is TRBV5-1 and J usage is TRBJ2-3; a possible D gene is TRBD1 (5 bases). The V gene's germline CDR1 is SGHRS and CDR2 YFSETQ. Trimming cost V 0 bases and J 0 bases, with 8 bases left between them. This CDR3 is built from 15 residues. For the CDR3, the DNA is TGCGCCAGCAGCTTGGGGGGCCCCAGCACAGATACGCAGTATTTT. Translating gives CASSLGGPSTDTQYF.

This clonotype has only a few counts. This chain uses TRBV5-4 with TRBJ1-3; tentative D call: TRBD1 (6 bases). The germline V gene encodes CDR1 SGHNT and CDR2 YYREEE (reference sequence). V was trimmed by 3 bases and J by 7 bases, leaving 14 bases between them. The CDR3 contains 14 residues. The CDR3 sequence is CASSSEGGSNTIYF. DNA for the CDR3: TGTGCCAGCAGCTCGGAGGGGGGGAGTAACACCATATATTTT.

This chain links TRBV6-2 or TRBV6-3 with TRBJ2-7, with unresolved D. V was cut by 6 bases and J by 2 bases, with 14 bases left in between. The CDR3 runs 14 residues. Per the germline V gene, CDR1 is MNHEY and CDR2 is SVGEGT. The CDR3 region has the DNA TGTGCCAGCAGATTCCCTACACGCACCTACGAGCAGTACTTC. This gives the protein CASRFPTRTYEQYF.

This clonotype was counted at least ten times. The V call is TRBV12-3 or TRBV12-4, the J call TRBJ2-7; either TRBD1 or TRBD2 may fit D (5 bases each). This CDR3 is built from 14 residues. CDR3 in DNA: TGTGCCAGCAGTTTAGAGGGGAGCTCCTATGAGCAGTACGTC. Translating it yields CASSLEGSSYEQYV.

At least ten counts were recorded for this clonotype. This chain connects TRBV2 to TRBJ2-1; D gene uncertain. CDR1 and CDR2 from the germline V gene are SNHLY and FYNNEI. V was clipped by 1 base and J by 7 bases, with 5 bases between them. The CDR3 runs to 12 residues. The CDR3 DNA reads TGTGCCAGCAGTGAAGACGCTAATGAGCAGTTCTTC. It encodes CASSEDANEQFF.

This clonotype came up a few times. V is TRBV18 and J is TRBJ1-2; no definite D call. Trimming removed 2 bases at V and 2 bases at J, with 9 bases between. The CDR3 has 14 amino acids. Germline V gene data show CDR1 as KGHSH and CDR2 as LQKENI. The CDR3 here is CASSPVNENYGYTF. CDR3 sequence (DNA): TGTGCCAGCTCACCAGTTAATGAAAACTATGGCTACACCTTC.

This clonotype was counted a few times. The rearrangement joins TRBV3-1 to TRBJ1-1, with D perhaps matching TRBD1 (5 bases). V lost 1 base and J lost 3, with 12 bases in between. CDR1 is LGHDT, CDR2 YNNKEL, per germline (reference sequence). CDR3 size: 15 residues. The CDR3 DNA reads as TGTGCCAGCAGCCAAGGTGCGACAGAAGACACTGAAGCTTTCTTT. Its protein product is CASSQGATEDTEAFF.